This T cell receptor beta chain originates from a study of cytomegalovirus exposure and HLA in healthy donors. V lost 0 bases to trimming and J lost 1 base, with 21 bases between them. Germline V CDR1 and CDR2: SGHAT, FQNNGV. This CDR3 spans 19 amino acids. Primers included in the PCR were 60 Vbeta and 13 Jbeta primers. Here immunoSEQ multiplex PCR was the method, and the copy in TCRdb shows in-frame clones only, minus some. This sample carries about 280,000 clones, approximately 90% of them seen once, and the ten largest clones take roughly 2%. Sequencing was carried out using PBMCs. The J gene is TRBJ1-1, the V gene TRBV11-2, with TRBD1 as a possible D gene (6 bases). The receptor was derived from a young woman in good health and CMV-seronegative. The CDR3 here is CASSLDLYSYRVGNTEAFF. The CDR3 DNA follows: TGTGCCAGCAGCTTAGATCTGTATAGCTACAGGGTCGGGAACACTGAAGCTTTCTTT.